This T cell receptor beta chain was recovered during a study of blood T cell repertoires in COVID-19. Study-level information: Sources were T cells, B-cell-depleted T cells, or PBMCs; the material itself was cDNA or gDNA.

Recruits, aged about 18 to 100 years, lived in 20 to 30 US areas. With V trimmed by 6 bases and J by 4 bases, 8 bases remained unmatched. Germline V gene lookup returns CDR1 MNHEY and CDR2 SVGAGI. CDR3 size: 14 residues. Data came from immunoSEQ multiplex PCR; TCRdb stores just in-frame clones and leaves some out. The sample holds 140,000 to 150,000 clones; roughly 84% are singletons and the top ten take less than 6%. Sequencing was carried out using PBMCs or T cells enriched from blood (not recorded which). The source of this sequence is a woman aged 50 to 65 who had been exposed to COVID-19. V is TRBV6-5 and J is TRBJ2-7, with TRBD2 matching 8 bases. CDR3 loop: CASRQTSATYEQYF. CDR3 bases: TGTGCCAGCAGGCAGACTAGCGCAACTTACGAGCAGTACTTC.